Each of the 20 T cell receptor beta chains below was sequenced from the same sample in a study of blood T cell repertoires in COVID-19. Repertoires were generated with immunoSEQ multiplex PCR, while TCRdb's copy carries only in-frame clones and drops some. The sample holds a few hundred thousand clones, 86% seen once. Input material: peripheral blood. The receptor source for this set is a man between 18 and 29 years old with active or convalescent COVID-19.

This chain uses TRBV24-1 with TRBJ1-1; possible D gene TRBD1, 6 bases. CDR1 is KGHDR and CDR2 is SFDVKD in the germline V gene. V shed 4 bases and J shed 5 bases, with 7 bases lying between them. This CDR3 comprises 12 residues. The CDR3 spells CATSERGTEAFF. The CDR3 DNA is TGTGCCACCAGTGAAAGGGGGACTGAAGCTTTCTTT.

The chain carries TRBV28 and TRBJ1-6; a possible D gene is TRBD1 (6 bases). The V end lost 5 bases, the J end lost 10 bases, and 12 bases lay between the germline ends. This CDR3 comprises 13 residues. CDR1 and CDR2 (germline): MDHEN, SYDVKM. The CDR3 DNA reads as TGTGCCAGCAGTGAACAGGGTATCTCACCCCTCCACTTT. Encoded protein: CASSEQGISPLHF.

The CDR3 DNA follows: TGCGCCAGCAGCCGAATCGGGGGAGGGAGAGAAGAAAAACTGTTTTTT. Protein product: CASSRIGGGREEKLFF. V usage is TRBV4-1 and J usage is TRBJ1-4; tentatively, D is TRBD1 (5 bases). The CDR3 consists of 16 residues. CDR1 and CDR2 from the germline V gene are MGHRA and YSYEKL. V was shortened by 4 bases and J by 8 bases, with 20 bases between the two germline ends.

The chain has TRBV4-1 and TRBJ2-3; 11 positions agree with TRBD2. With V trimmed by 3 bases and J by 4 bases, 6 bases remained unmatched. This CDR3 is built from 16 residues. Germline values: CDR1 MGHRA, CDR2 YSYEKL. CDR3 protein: CASSQGLADYSDTQYF. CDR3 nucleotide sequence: TGCGCCAGCAGCCAGGGACTAGCGGATTATTCAGATACGCAGTATTTT.

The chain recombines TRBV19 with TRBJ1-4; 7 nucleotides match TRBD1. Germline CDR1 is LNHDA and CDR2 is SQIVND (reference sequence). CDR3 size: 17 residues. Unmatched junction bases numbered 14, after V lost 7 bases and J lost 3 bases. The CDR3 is CASKLTGRQGANEKLFF. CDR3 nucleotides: TGTGCCAGTAAACTGACTGGAAGACAGGGAGCTAATGAAAAACTGTTTTTT.

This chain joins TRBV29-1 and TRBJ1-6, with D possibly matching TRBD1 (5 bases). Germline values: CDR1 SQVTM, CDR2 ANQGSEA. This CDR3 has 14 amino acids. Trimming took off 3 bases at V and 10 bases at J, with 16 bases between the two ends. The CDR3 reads CSVEILGGESPLHF. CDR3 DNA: TGCAGCGTTGAGATTCTAGGAGGGGAATCACCCCTCCACTTT.

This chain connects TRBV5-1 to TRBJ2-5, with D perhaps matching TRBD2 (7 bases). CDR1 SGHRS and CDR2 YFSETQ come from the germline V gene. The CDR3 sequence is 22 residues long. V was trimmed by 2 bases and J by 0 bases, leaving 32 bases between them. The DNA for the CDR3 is TGCGCCAGCAGCTTCCCGTCGAGGCGACATCGGGGGGCCTCCCCGTACCAAGAGACCCAGTACTTC. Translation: CASSFPSRRHRGASPYQETQYF.

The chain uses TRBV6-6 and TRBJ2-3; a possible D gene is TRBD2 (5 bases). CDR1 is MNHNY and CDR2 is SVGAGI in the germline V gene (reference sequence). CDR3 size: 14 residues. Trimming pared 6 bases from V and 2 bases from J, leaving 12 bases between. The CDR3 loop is CASSLLGPTDTQYF. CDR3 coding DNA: TGTGCCAGCAGCCTACTAGGGCCCACAGATACGCAGTATTTT.

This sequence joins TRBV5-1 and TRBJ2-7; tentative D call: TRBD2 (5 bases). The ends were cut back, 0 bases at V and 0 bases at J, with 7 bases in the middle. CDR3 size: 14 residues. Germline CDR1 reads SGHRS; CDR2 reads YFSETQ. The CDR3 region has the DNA TGCGCCAGCAGCTTGGGGGAGACCTCCTACGAGCAGTACTTC. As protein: CASSLGETSYEQYF. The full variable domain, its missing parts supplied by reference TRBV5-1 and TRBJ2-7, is KAGVTQTPRYLIKTRGQQVTLSCSPISGHRSVSWYQQTPGQGLQFLFEYFSETQRNKGNFPGRFSGRQFSNSRSEMNVSTLELGDSALYLCASSLGETSYEQYFGPGTRLTVT.

As DNA, the CDR3 is TGTGCCAGCAGTTTAACTCGGACAGGGGGCACTGAAGCTTTCTTT. Translating gives CASSLTRTGGTEAFF. The chain uses TRBV27 and TRBJ1-1, with 10 bases matching TRBD1. With V trimmed by 2 bases and J by 4 bases, 4 bases remained unmatched. The germline V gene has CDR1 MNHEY and CDR2 SMNVEV (reference sequence). The CDR3 is made up of 15 amino acids.

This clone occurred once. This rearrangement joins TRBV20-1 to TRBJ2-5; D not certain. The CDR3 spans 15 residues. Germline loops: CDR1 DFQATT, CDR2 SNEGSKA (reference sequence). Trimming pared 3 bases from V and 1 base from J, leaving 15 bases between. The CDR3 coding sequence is TGCAGTGCTAGTAAGGCGACCAGGCGCCAAGAGACCCAGTACTTC. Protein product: CSASKATRRQETQYF.

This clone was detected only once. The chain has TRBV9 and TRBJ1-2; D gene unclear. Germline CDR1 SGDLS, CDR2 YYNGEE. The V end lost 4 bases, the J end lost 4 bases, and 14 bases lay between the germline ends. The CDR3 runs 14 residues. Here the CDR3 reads CASSHSGLLYGYTF. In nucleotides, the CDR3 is TGTGCCAGCAGCCACTCGGGATTGCTCTATGGCTACACCTTC.

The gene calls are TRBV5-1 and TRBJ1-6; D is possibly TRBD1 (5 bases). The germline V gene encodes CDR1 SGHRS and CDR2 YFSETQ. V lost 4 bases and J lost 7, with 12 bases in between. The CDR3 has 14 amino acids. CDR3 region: CASSPGGANSPLHF. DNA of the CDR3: TGCGCCAGCAGCCCAGGTGGGGCAAATTCACCCCTCCACTTT.

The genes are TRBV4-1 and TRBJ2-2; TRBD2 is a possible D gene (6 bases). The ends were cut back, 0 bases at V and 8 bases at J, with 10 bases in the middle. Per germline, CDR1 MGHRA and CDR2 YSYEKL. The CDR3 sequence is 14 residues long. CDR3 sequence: CASSQEGGGGELFF. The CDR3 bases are TGCGCCAGCAGCCAAGAGGGGGGAGGAGGGGAGCTGTTTTTT.

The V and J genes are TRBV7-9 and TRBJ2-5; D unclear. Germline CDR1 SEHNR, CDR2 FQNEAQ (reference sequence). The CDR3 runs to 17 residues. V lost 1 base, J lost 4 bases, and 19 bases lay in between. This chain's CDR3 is CASSLETAFRSAETQYF. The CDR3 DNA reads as TGTGCCAGCAGCTTAGAAACTGCGTTCCGCTCCGCAGAGACCCAGTACTTC. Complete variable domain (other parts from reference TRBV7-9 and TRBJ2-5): DTGVSQNPRHKITKRGQNVTFRCDPISEHNRLYWYRQTLGQGPEFLTYFQNEAQLEKSRLLSDRFSAERPKGSFSTLEIQRTEQGDSAMYLCASSLETAFRSAETQYFGPGTRLLVL.

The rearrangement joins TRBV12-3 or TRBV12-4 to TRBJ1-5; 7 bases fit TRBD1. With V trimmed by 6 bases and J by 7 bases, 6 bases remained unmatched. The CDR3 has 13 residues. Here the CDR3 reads CASRGGQAQPQHF. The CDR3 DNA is TGTGCCAGCAGGGGAGGACAGGCCCAGCCCCAGCATTTT.

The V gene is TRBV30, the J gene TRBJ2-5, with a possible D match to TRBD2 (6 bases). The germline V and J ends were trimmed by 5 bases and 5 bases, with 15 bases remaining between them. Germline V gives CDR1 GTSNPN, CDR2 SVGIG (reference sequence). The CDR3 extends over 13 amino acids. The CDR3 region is CAWQAGGLETQYF. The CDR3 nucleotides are TGTGCCTGGCAGGCCGGAGGGTTGGAGACCCAGTACTTC.

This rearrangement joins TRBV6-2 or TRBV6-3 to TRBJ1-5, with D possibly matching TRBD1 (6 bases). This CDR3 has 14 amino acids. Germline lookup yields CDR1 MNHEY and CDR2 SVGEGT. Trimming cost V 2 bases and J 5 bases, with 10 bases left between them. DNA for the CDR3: TGTGCCAGCAGTTACCCGGCAGGGGATCAGCCCCAGCATTTT. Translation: CASSYPAGDQPQHF.

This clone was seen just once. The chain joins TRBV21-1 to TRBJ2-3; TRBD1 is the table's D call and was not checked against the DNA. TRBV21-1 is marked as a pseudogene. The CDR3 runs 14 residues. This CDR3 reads CASSNVQSTDTQYF. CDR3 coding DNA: TGTGCCAGCAGCAATGTCCAATCCACAGATACGCAGTATTTT.

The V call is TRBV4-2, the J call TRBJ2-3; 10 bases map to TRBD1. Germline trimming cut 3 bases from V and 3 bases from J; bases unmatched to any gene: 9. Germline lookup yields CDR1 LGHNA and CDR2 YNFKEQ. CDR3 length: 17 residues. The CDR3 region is CASSQAIGGQGTDTQYF. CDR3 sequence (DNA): TGTGCCAGCAGCCAGGCGATAGGGGGACAGGGGACAGATACGCAGTATTTT.